Shown below are 11 T cell receptor beta chains from a single sample sequenced in a study of blood T cell repertoires in COVID-19. The data were produced by immunoSEQ multiplex PCR, yet TCRdb's version contains in-frame clones alone and is incomplete. Among around 190,000 clones, roughly 86% were seen once, and the ten largest hold about a tenth. The material sequenced was PBMCs or T cells enriched from blood (not recorded which). These receptors all stem from a man aged 18 to 35 with acute COVID-19.

The rearrangement links TRBV7-9 to TRBJ2-7; TRBD1 matches at 10 bases. There are 15 residues in the CDR3. Per germline, CDR1 SEHNR and CDR2 FQNEAQ (reference sequence). V gave up 3 bases and J gave up 3 bases; unmatched junction bases: 5. CDR3 amino acids: CASSFPGQGSYEQYF. CDR3 coding DNA: TGTGCCAGCAGCTTTCCGGGACAGGGGAGCTACGAGCAGTACTTC.

The chain carries TRBV27 and TRBJ2-4; TRBD2 aligns across 13 bases. The CDR3 has 16 amino acids. CDR1 and CDR2 (germline): MNHEY, SMNVEV (reference sequence). The trim removed 6 bases at V and 6 bases at J, leaving 8 bases unmatched. The CDR3 region has the DNA TGTGCCAGCAGGGGACTAGCGGGACCTAATGGAAACATTCAGTACTTC. It specifies CASRGLAGPNGNIQYF.

J is TRBJ2-2 and V is TRBV21-1; the tabulated D call, TRBD2, remains unverified against the DNA. TRBV21-1 is deemed a pseudogene. The CDR3 totals 13 residues. The CDR3 here is CAILRANTGELFF. The CDR3 bases are TGTGCCATCTTACGGGCGAACACCGGGGAGCTGTTTTTT.

V usage is TRBV28 and J usage is TRBJ1-1, with D maybe TRBD1 (5 bases). V lost 8 bases, J lost 4 bases, and 14 bases lay in between. Germline V gives CDR1 MDHEN, CDR2 SYDVKM. CDR3 length: 13 amino acids. The CDR3 DNA sequence: TGTGCCAGCGGTACCAGGGTCCCCACTGAAGCTTTCTTT. This translates into CASGTRVPTEAFF.

A single count supports this clone. This chain joins TRBV27 and TRBJ2-7; TRBD1 matches at 9 bases. V lost 5 bases, J lost 3 bases, and 8 bases stayed unmatched. From germline, CDR1 is MNHEY and CDR2 SMNVEV (reference sequence). There are 15 residues in the CDR3. The DNA of the CDR3 is TGTGCCAGCAGTACTACCGGGACAGGGTTCTACGAGCAGTACTTC. This codes for CASSTTGTGFYEQYF.

This clone occurred a few times. V and J are TRBV19 and TRBJ1-2, with TRBD1 matching over 8 bases. Germline V lookup: CDR1 LNHDA, CDR2 SQIVND (reference sequence). The ends lost 5 bases at V and 8 bases at J; junction bases unmatched: 7. The CDR3 runs 13 residues. DNA of the CDR3: TGTGCCAGTAGTGGACAGGGATCGAAAGGCTACACCTTC. The encoded protein is CASSGQGSKGYTF.

V and J are TRBV3-1 (or the pseudogene TRBV3-2) and TRBJ2-6; TRBD2 matches at 11 bases. Germline CDR1 reads LGHDT; CDR2 reads YNNKEL (reference sequence). Unmatched junction bases numbered 11, after V lost 4 bases and J lost 0 bases. This CDR3 has 20 residues. CDR3 amino acids: CASSRMVGTSGPSGANVLTF. The CDR3 bases are TGTGCCAGCAGCCGGATGGTAGGGACTAGCGGACCCTCTGGGGCCAACGTCCTGACTTTC.

The genes are TRBV2 and TRBJ2-7; maybe TRBD1 (6 bases). The CDR3 has 15 amino acids. The V gene's germline CDR1 is SNHLY and CDR2 FYNNEI. Trimming removed 3 bases from V and 2 bases from J, with 14 bases in between. The CDR3 sequence: CASSEGRRGAYEQYF. CDR3 coding DNA: TGTGCCAGCAGTGAGGGGCGCAGGGGTGCCTACGAGCAGTACTTC.

CDR3 residues: CASSSPDKNTEAFF. In DNA, the CDR3 is TGTGCCAGCAGTTCTCCAGATAAGAACACTGAAGCTTTCTTT. V gene TRBV27 combines with J gene TRBJ1-1; D remains ambiguous. Trimming removed 4 bases from V and 1 base from J, with 10 bases in between. The germline gives CDR1 MNHEY, CDR2 SMNVEV (reference sequence). The CDR3 spans 14 residues.

The sample holds many counts of this clone. The chain is built from TRBV29-1 and TRBJ1-1, with TRBD1 as a possible D gene (6 bases). Germline CDR1 reads SQVTM; CDR2 reads ANQGSEA. Trimming took off 6 bases at V and 3 bases at J, with 11 bases between the two ends. The CDR3 runs 12 residues. CDR3 sequence reads: CSVEPGDTEAFF. The CDR3 nucleotides are TGCAGCGTCGAGCCAGGGGACACTGAAGCTTTCTTT.

This clone showed up just a few times. The chain employs TRBV6-4 and TRBJ2-2, with 7 positions matching TRBD1. In germline, CDR1 is MRHNA, CDR2 SNTAGT. V lost 0 bases and J lost 6; bases outside the gene matches: 4. This CDR3 spans 15 amino acids. The CDR3 sequence: CASSDSVTGSGELFF. CDR3 in DNA: TGTGCCAGCAGTGACTCCGTGACAGGGTCCGGGGAGCTGTTTTTT.